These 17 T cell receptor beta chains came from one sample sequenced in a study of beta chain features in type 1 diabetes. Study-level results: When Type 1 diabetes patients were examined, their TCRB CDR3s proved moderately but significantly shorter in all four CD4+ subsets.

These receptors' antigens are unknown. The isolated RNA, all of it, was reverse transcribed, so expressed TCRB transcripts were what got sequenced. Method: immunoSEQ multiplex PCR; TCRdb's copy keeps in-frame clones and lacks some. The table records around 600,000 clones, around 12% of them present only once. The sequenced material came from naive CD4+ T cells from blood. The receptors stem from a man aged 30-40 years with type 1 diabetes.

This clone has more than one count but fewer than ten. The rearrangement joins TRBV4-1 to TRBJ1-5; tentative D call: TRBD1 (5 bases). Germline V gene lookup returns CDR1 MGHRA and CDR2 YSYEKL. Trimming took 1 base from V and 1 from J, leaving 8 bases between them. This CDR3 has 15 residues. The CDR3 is CASSQGGGSNQPQHF. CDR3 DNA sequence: TGCGCCAGCAGCCAAGGTGGGGGGAGCAATCAGCCCCAGCATTTT.

The CDR3 loop is CASKSGTGNYEQYF. Written as DNA, the CDR3 is TGCGCCAGCAAGTCAGGGACAGGGAACTACGAGCAGTACTTC. The chain has TRBV5-1 and TRBJ2-7; 9 bases agree with TRBD1. The trim removed 6 bases at V and 3 bases at J, leaving 7 bases unmatched. Germline V CDR1 and CDR2: SGHRS, YFSETQ. The CDR3 has 14 amino acids.

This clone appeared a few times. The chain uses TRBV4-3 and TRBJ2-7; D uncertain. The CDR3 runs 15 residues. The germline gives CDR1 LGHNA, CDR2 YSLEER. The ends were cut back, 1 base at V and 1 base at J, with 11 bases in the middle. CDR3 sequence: CASSQVTSRSYEQYF. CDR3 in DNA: TGCGCCAGCAGCCAAGTAACGAGTAGGTCCTACGAGCAGTACTTC.

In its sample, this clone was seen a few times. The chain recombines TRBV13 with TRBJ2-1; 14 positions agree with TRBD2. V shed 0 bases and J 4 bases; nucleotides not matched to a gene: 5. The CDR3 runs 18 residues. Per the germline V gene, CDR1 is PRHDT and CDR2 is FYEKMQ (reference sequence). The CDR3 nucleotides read TGTGCCAGCAGCTTAGGCTTGACTAGCGGGGGGGTTTACAATGAGCAGTTCTTC. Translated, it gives CASSLGLTSGGVYNEQFF.

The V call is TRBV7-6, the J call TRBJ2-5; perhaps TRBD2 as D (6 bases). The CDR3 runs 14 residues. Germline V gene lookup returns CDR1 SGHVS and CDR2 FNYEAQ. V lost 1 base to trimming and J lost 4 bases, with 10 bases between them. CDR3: CASSLDSGRETQYF. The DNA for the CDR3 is TGTGCCAGCAGCTTAGATAGCGGAAGAGAGACCCAGTACTTC.

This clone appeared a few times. In DNA, the CDR3 is TGTGCCAGTAGTGCCGGACAGGGGCCCTACGAGCAGTACTTC. Its protein product is CASSAGQGPYEQYF. The chain carries TRBV19 and TRBJ2-7; 9 positions match TRBD1. With 5 bases clipped from V and 2 bases from J, the junction kept 4 bases outside the gene matches. The CDR3 contains 14 residues. Germline V CDR1 and CDR2: LNHDA, SQIVND (reference sequence).

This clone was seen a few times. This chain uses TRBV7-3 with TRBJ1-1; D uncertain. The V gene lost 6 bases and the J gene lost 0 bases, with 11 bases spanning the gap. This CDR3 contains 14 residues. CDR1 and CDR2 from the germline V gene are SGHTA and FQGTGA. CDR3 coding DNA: TGTGCCAGCAGAGACGCCGCGTTGAACACTGAAGCTTTCTTT. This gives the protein CASRDAALNTEAFF.

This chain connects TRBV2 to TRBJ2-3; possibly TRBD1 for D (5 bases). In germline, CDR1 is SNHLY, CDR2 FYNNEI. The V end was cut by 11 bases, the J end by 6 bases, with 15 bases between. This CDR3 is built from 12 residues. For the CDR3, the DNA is TGTGCCTCAACGTACAGGAAGGATACGCAGTATTTT. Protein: CASTYRKDTQYF. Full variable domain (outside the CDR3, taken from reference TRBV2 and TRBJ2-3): EPEVTQTPSHQVTQMGQEVILRCVPISNHLYFYWYRQILGQKVEFLVSFYNNEISEKSEIFDDQFSVERPDGSNFTLKIRSTKLEDSAMYFCASTYRKDTQYFGPGTRLTVL.

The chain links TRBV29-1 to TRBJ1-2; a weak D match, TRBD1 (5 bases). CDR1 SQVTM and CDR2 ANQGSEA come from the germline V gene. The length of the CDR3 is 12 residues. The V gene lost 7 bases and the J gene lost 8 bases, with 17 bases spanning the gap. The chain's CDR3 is CSAQGGSVGYTF. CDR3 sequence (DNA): TGCAGCGCCCAGGGAGGGTCTGTGGGCTACACCTTC.

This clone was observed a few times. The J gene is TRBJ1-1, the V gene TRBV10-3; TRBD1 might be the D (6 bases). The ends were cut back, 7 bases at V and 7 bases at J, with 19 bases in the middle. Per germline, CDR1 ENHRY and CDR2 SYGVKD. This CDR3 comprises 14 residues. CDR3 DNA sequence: TGTGCCATCACCGAGGACAGTTGGAAAGGTGAAGCTTTCTTT. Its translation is CAITEDSWKGEAFF.

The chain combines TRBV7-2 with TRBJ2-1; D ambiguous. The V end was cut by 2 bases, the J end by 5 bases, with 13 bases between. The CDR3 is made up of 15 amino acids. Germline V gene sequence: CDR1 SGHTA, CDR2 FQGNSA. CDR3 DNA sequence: TGTGCCAGCAGCTTACAGCCCAATCTAAACAATGAGCAGTTCTTC. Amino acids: CASSLQPNLNNEQFF.

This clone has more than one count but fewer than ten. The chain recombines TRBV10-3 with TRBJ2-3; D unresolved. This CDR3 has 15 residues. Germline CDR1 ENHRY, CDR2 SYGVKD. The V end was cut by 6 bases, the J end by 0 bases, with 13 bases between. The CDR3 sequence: CAISPDGWSTDTQYF. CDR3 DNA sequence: TGTGCCATCAGCCCCGACGGTTGGAGCACAGATACGCAGTATTTT.

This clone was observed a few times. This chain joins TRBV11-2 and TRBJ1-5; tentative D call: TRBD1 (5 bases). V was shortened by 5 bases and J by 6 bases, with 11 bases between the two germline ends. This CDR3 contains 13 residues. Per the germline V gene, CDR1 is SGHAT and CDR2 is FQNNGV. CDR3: CASSNSQGQPQHF. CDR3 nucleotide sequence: TGTGCCAGCAGCAATTCTCAGGGTCAGCCCCAGCATTTT. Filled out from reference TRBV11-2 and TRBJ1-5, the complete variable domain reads EAGVAQSPRYKIIEKRQSVAFWCNPISGHATLYWYQQILGQGPKLLIQFQNNGVVDDSQLPKDRFSAERLKGVDSTLKIQPAKLEDSAVYLCASSNSQGQPQHFGDGTRLSIL.

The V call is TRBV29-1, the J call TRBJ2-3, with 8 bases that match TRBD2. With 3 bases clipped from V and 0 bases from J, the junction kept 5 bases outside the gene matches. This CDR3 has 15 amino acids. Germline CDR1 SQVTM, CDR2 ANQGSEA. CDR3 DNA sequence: TGCAGCGTTGATAATAGCGGGGTGAGCACAGATACGCAGTATTTT. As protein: CSVDNSGVSTDTQYF.

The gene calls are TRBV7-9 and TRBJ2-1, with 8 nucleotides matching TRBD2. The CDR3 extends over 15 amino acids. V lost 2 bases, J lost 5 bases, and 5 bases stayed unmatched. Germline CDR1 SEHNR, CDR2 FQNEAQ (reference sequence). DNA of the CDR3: TGTGCCAGCAGCTTAAACGGGGGGGTCCACAATGAGCAGTTCTTC. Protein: CASSLNGGVHNEQFF. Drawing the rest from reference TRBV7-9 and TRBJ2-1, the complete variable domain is DTGVSQNPRHKITKRGQNVTFRCDPISEHNRLYWYRQTLGQGPEFLTYFQNEAQLEKSRLLSDRFSAERPKGSFSTLEIQRTEQGDSAMYLCASSLNGGVHNEQFFGPGTRLTVL.

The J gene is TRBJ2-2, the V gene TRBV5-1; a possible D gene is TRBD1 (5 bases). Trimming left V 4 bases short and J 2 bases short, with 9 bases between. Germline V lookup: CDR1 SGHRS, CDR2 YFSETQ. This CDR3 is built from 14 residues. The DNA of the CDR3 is TGCGCCAGCAGCGCTCAGGGTAACACCGGGGAGCTGTTTTTT. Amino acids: CASSAQGNTGELFF.

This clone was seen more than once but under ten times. The CDR3 here is CASSLVSGSTEAFF. CDR3 coding DNA: TGTGCCAGCAGCTTAGTATCGGGGAGCACTGAAGCTTTCTTT. The chain recombines TRBV7-9 with TRBJ1-1; unclear D gene. This CDR3 comprises 14 residues. Germline lookup yields CDR1 SEHNR and CDR2 FQNEAQ (reference sequence). The germline V and J ends were trimmed by 1 base and 4 bases, with 10 bases remaining between them.